Listed below are T cell receptor beta chains from one sample, sequenced in a study of PD-L1 blockade in urothelial cancer. Assay used: immunoSEQ multiplex PCR; TCRdb lists only in-frame clones, some missing. The top ten hold 2.4% of the sample, which has 100,000 or so clones, 70% to 90% seen once. The input for sequencing was PBMCs, taken around atezolizumab (anti-PD-L1) treatment. The source is a man in his forties or fifties with urothelial cancer. The CDR3 runs from the conserved cysteine through the conserved F or W. The D gene is left open where the match is weak. Clone sizes are given selectively: once, few, many, or a class where the clone is expanded.

D,V,J,size,CDR3,DNA
.,TRBV9,TRBJ2-1,.,CASSVEEQSGEQFF,TGTGCCAGCAGCGTAGAGGAACAGTCAGGTGAGCAGTTCTTC
.,TRBV6-5,TRBJ1-5,.,CASSRPGNNQPQHF,TGTGCCAGCAGCCGACCGGGGAACAATCAGCCCCAGCATTTT
.,TRBV7-2,TRBJ2-7,once,CASSFAAAYEQYF,TGTGCCAGCAGCTTCGCGGCAGCCTACGAGCAGTACTTC
TRBD1,TRBV19,TRBJ1-5,.,CASAGTGNQPQHF,TGTGCCAGTGCCGGGACAGGAAATCAGCCCCAGCATTTT
TRBD2,TRBV5-6,TRBJ2-2,.,CASNRRLAGTGELFF,TGTGCCAGCAACAGAAGACTAGCGGGAACCGGGGAGCTGTTTTTT
TRBD2,TRBV2,TRBJ2-3,.,CASSPTSGIVTDTQYF,TGTGCCAGCAGTCCAACTAGCGGGATTGTCACAGATACGCAGTATTTT
TRBD2,TRBV2,TRBJ2-1,.,CASRDGLAGHNEQFF,TGTGCCAGCAGGGACGGACTAGCGGGACACAATGAGCAGTTCTTC
TRBD2,TRBV28,TRBJ2-7,.,CASSQTGLAGKYEQYF,TGTGCCAGCAGTCAAACGGGACTAGCGGGAAAATACGAGCAGTACTTC
.,TRBV5-8,TRBJ2-5,.,CASSLSGETQYF,TGTGCCAGCAGCTTGAGCGGGGAGACCCAGTACTTC
.,TRBV7-7,TRBJ2-5,.,CASSLGQKETQYF,TGTGCTAGCAGCTTAGGACAGAAAGAGACCCAGTACTTC
.,TRBV7-9,TRBJ2-1,.,CASSPTGVRGLRWFF,TGTGCCAGCAGCCCGACCGGCGTAAGGGGCCTGAGGTGGTTCTTC
.,TRBV5-5,TRBJ2-5,.,CASSEGSETQYF,TGTGCCAGCAGCGAGGGTTCCGAGACCCAGTACTTC
.,TRBV5-1,TRBJ2-3,.,CATRGGGDTQYF,TGCGCCACCCGGGGAGGTGGCGATACGCAGTATTTT